This entry is about one T cell receptor (beta chain). Alongside a J-beta primer mix, a sample-barcoded 5' primer served in a second PCR lasting about 7 to 11 cycles. TCRdb re-derived calls from the 5' RACE reads in MiXCR, one entry per CDR3 protein. The sample carries around 1,900,000 distinct CDR3 sequences, 35% to 50% recorded once. The source of the sample is a study of blood T cells in healthy people across ages. The clonotype was recovered from a human donor in good health. The sample was blood.

DNA for the CDR3: TGTGCCAGTAGTATCAGAGTGAGGACACCAAATAGCAATCAGCCCCAGCATTTT. Protein product: CASSIRVRTPNSNQPQHF. The chain employs TRBV19 and TRBJ1-5, with D perhaps TRBD1 (5 bases). CDR1 and CDR2 from the germline V gene are LNHDA and SQIVND (reference sequence). V was clipped by 3 bases and J by 0 bases, with 18 bases between them. The CDR3 runs to 18 residues.